One and the same sample provided the 30 T cell receptor beta chains below, sequenced in a study of T cells in Graves' hyperthyroidism and ophthalmopathy. RNA transcripts gave rise to amplified TCR beta CDR3 regions. Carried out on the TCR CDR3, a first-round RT-PCR used the HTBI primer set. TCRdb re-called the multiplex PCR reads through MiXCR, storing one row per CDR3 protein. The profile shows roughly 330,000 distinct CDR3 sequences, about 15% of them singletons. Sample: blood. These receptor sequences come from a young man with Graves' hyperthyroidism.

This clonotype has a count of ten or more. In DNA, the CDR3 is TGTGCCAGCACCCTCGGGAATTCCTACGAGCAGTACTTC. This gives the protein CASTLGNSYEQYF. This chain links TRBV28 with TRBJ2-7; TRBD2 is a possible D gene (5 bases). The germline CDR1 and CDR2 sequences are MDHEN and SYDVKM. The V end was cut by 7 bases, the J end by 1 base, with 11 bases between. The CDR3 sequence is 13 residues long.

This sequence joins TRBV20-1 and TRBJ1-5; perhaps TRBD1 as D (5 bases). The CDR3 runs 17 residues. Trimming left V 1 base short and J 2 bases short, with 18 bases between. Germline values: CDR1 DFQATT, CDR2 SNEGSKA (reference sequence). The CDR3 loop is CSARVGFGDSGNQPQHF. CDR3 bases: TGCAGTGCTAGAGTGGGATTCGGGGACTCAGGCAATCAGCCCCAGCATTTT.

The chain recombines TRBV7-8 with TRBJ1-1; no reliable D call. The CDR3 sequence is 16 residues long. Germline V gene sequence: CDR1 SGHVS, CDR2 FQNEAQ. Trimming stripped 3 bases from V and 1 base from J, with 15 bases between. The CDR3 protein is CASSFDKDGKNTEAFF. DNA for the CDR3: TGTGCCAGCAGCTTCGATAAGGACGGAAAGAACACTGAAGCTTTCTTT.

This clonotype was seen a handful of times. The rearrangement joins TRBV12-3 or TRBV12-4 to TRBJ2-7; D ambiguous. Trimming removed 5 bases from V and 2 bases from J, with 13 bases in between. The CDR3 is made up of 14 amino acids. The CDR3 here is CASSTHTLTYEQYF. The CDR3 coding sequence is TGTGCCAGCAGTACCCACACTTTAACCTACGAGCAGTACTTC.

This clonotype was picked up many times. The chain combines TRBV28 with TRBJ2-7; 9 positions match TRBD1. Per the germline V gene, CDR1 is MDHEN and CDR2 is SYDVKM. The CDR3 totals 18 residues. With V trimmed by 2 bases and J by 5 bases, 16 bases remained unmatched. The CDR3 protein is CASSLGLTYRGLKDEQYF. As DNA, the CDR3 is TGTGCCAGCAGTTTAGGGTTAACGTACAGGGGGCTGAAGGACGAGCAGTACTTC.

This clonotype was observed at least ten times. The rearrangement joins TRBV2 to TRBJ2-3; D is tentatively TRBD1 or TRBD2 (5 bases each). V lost 3 bases, J lost 2 bases, and 12 bases lay in between. Germline V gene data show CDR1 as SNHLY and CDR2 as FYNNEI. The CDR3 extends over 15 amino acids. The CDR3 loop reads CASSDEGNPTDTQYF. CDR3 DNA: TGTGCCAGCAGTGATGAGGGGAACCCCACAGATACGCAGTATTTT.

The chain combines TRBV20-1 with TRBJ2-1, with 12 bases lining up with TRBD2. V was clipped by 1 base and J by 0 bases; unmatched bases: 7. The germline V gene has CDR1 DFQATT and CDR2 SNEGSKA (reference sequence). This CDR3 comprises 18 residues. CDR3 sequence reads: CSARALAGGPSSYNEQFF. The CDR3 nucleotides read TGCAGTGCTAGAGCGCTAGCGGGAGGGCCCAGCTCCTACAATGAGCAGTTCTTC.

This clonotype was seen at least ten times. The CDR3 coding sequence is TGTGCCAGCAGTTTGGGGCCGATTTCGTACAATGAGCAGTTCTTC. Its protein is CASSLGPISYNEQFF. The J gene is TRBJ2-1, the V gene TRBV12-3 or TRBV12-4, with D possibly being TRBD1 (5 bases). Trimming removed 3 bases from V and 4 bases from J, with 13 bases in between. The CDR3 extends over 15 amino acids.

This clonotype was counted many times. The chain has TRBV28 and TRBJ1-2; 10 positions agree with TRBD1. Losses at the gene ends were 5 bases for V and 3 bases for J; bases not matched to a gene: 9. The CDR3 covers 16 residues. Germline V gives CDR1 MDHEN, CDR2 SYDVKM. CDR3 coding DNA: TGTGCCAGCAGTCCCGGATGGGACAGGGGAGACTATGGCTACACCTTC. Translated, it gives CASSPGWDRGDYGYTF.

Only a few counts were recorded for this clonotype. Germline and junction disagree at one end, which may indicate a read error. The chain couples TRBV2 to TRBJ2-2; D call uncertain. Looked up from germline, CDR1 is SNHLY and CDR2 is FYNNEI. The CDR3 consists of 17 residues. This chain's CDR3 is CATSDPTRSSNTGELFF. The CDR3 bases are TGTGCCACCAGTGATCCCACGAGGTCGAGCAACACCGGGGAGCTGTTTTTT.

Many counts were recorded for this clonotype. The rearrangement joins TRBV28 to TRBJ1-1; the D is unclear. The CDR3 runs to 14 residues. The ends were cut back, 3 bases at V and 1 base at J, with 9 bases in the middle. Germline loops: CDR1 MDHEN, CDR2 SYDVKM. The CDR3 protein is CASSFSYRNTEAFF. The CDR3 DNA reads as TGTGCCAGCAGTTTTAGTTATAGGAACACTGAAGCTTTCTTT.

This clonotype was seen ten or more times. The chain links TRBV6-5 to TRBJ2-1; weak D call: TRBD2 (6 bases). V gave up 0 bases and J gave up 7 bases, with 16 bases separating them. The CDR3 sequence is 16 residues long. Germline CDR1 reads MNHEY; CDR2 reads SVGAGI. The CDR3 sequence: CASSYSLNAEGNEQFF. CDR3 DNA sequence: TGTGCCAGCAGTTACTCCCTGAACGCGGAGGGGAATGAGCAGTTCTTC.

Many counts were recorded for this clonotype. The CDR3 sequence: CASSLVIPRGKETQYF. DNA for the CDR3: TGTGCCAGCAGCTTAGTCATTCCTCGGGGGAAAGAGACCCAGTACTTC. The chain combines TRBV7-8 with TRBJ2-5; D perhaps matches TRBD2 (6 bases). There are 16 residues in the CDR3. Germline CDR1 SGHVS, CDR2 FQNEAQ. Trimming took 1 base from V and 3 from J, leaving 15 bases between them.

This clonotype occurred many times. V and J are TRBV19 and TRBJ1-1; D is ambiguous. This CDR3 is 13 amino acids long. Trimming shortened V by 7 bases and J by 0 bases, and 9 bases separated the two germline ends. Germline V gene sequence: CDR1 LNHDA, CDR2 SQIVND (reference sequence). The CDR3: CASTRTMNTEAFF. The CDR3 DNA follows: TGTGCCAGTACACGGACGATGAACACTGAAGCTTTCTTT.

This clonotype was counted many times. The junction differs from germline at one of its ends, possibly a read error. The chain uses TRBV5-1 and TRBJ2-1; 9 bases agree with TRBD2. This CDR3 has 15 residues. Per the germline V gene, CDR1 is SGHRS and CDR2 is YFSETQ. CDR3 sequence reads: CASSLTSGSYNEQFF. CDR3 DNA: TGTGCCAGCAGCTTAACTAGCGGGTCTTACAATGAGCAGTTCTTC.

This clonotype was recorded at least ten times. Being one base from a much bigger clone, this may be a read error. This chain connects TRBV5-1 to TRBJ2-2, with D uncertain. From germline, CDR1 is SGHRS and CDR2 YFSETQ. Trimming cost V 5 bases and J 7 bases, with 9 bases left between them. The CDR3 spans 12 residues. This chain's CDR3 is CASSYGIGELFF. DNA of the CDR3: TGCGCCAGCAGTTATGGCATCGGGGAGCTGTTTTTT.

This clonotype was seen many times. The genes are TRBV5-1 and TRBJ2-7; maybe TRBD1 (6 bases). V gave up 2 bases and J gave up 3 bases, with 18 bases separating them. The germline V gene has CDR1 SGHRS and CDR2 YFSETQ. The CDR3 sequence is 16 residues long. As DNA, the CDR3 is TGCGCCAGCAGCTTTAACAGGGCGGTTAATGGCTACGAGCAGTACTTC. Translating gives CASSFNRAVNGYEQYF. Full variable domain (missing parts from reference TRBV5-1 and TRBJ2-7): KAGVTQTPRYLIKTRGQQVTLSCSPISGHRSVSWYQQTPGQGLQFLFEYFSETQRNKGNFPGRFSGRQFSNSRSEMNVSTLELGDSALYLCASSFNRAVNGYEQYFGPGTRLTVT.

Ten or more counts support this clonotype. The chain is built from TRBV6-1 and TRBJ2-5, with a possible D match to TRBD2 (5 bases). V lost 8 bases and J 9 bases, leaving 19 bases between the germline ends. The CDR3 covers 13 residues. CDR1 is MNHNS and CDR2 is SASEGT in the germline V gene. The CDR3 region is CASSFPGIVAQYF. The CDR3 bases are TGTGCCAGCTCTTTTCCGGGGATCGTGGCCCAGTACTTC.

This clonotype was observed at least ten times. This sequence joins TRBV2 and TRBJ1-4, with a possible D match to TRBD1 (6 bases). Per germline, CDR1 SNHLY and CDR2 FYNNEI. This CDR3 is built from 13 residues. V was shortened by 8 bases and J by 7 bases, with 14 bases between the two germline ends. The CDR3 DNA reads TGTGCCAGCGGTTTACAGGGTAGTGAAAAACTGTTTTTT. Its protein product is CASGLQGSEKLFF.

At least ten counts were recorded for this clonotype. The chain recombines TRBV20-1 with TRBJ2-1, with 11 bases fitting TRBD1. V lost 6 bases to trimming and J lost 0 bases; unmatched junction nucleotides: 10. This CDR3 has 17 amino acids. Germline lookup yields CDR1 DFQATT and CDR2 SNEGSKA (reference sequence). This CDR3 is CSAIRPGQGGSYNEQFF. The CDR3 bases are TGCAGTGCCATCCGCCCGGGACAGGGGGGCTCCTACAATGAGCAGTTCTTC.

This rearrangement joins TRBV24-1 to TRBJ2-6; D not resolved. Trimming removed 4 bases from V and 1 base from J, with 10 bases in between. The germline V gene encodes CDR1 KGHDR and CDR2 SFDVKD. CDR3 length: 16 residues. CDR3 nucleotides: TGTGCCACCAGTGACCCCGTTGGTTCTGGGGCCAACGTCCTGACTTTC. Amino acids: CATSDPVGSGANVLTF.

V gene TRBV7-9 combines with J gene TRBJ1-2; D is ambiguous. Germline V gene lookup returns CDR1 SEHNR and CDR2 FQNEAQ (reference sequence). The CDR3 is made up of 11 amino acids. The germline V and J ends were trimmed by 2 bases and 6 bases, with 4 bases remaining between them. The CDR3 bases are TGTGCCAGCAGCTTAATGGATGGCTACACCTTC. Protein product: CASSLMDGYTF.

This clonotype was counted many times. The rearrangement joins TRBV20-1 to TRBJ2-1; D remains unclear. This CDR3 is built from 13 residues. Germline CDR1 and CDR2: DFQATT and SNEGSKA (reference sequence). V lost 1 base and J 9 bases, leaving 13 bases between the germline ends. The CDR3 DNA is TGCAGTGCTAGAGCGCTAGTGGCCGGTGAGCAGTTCTTC. It translates to CSARALVAGEQFF.

In nucleotides, the CDR3 is TGTGCCAGCAGCCGGACACTGAACACCGGGGAGCTGTTTTTT. The encoded protein is CASSRTLNTGELFF. The V call is TRBV9, the J call TRBJ2-2; tentatively, D is TRBD1 (5 bases). The V gene lost 4 bases and the J gene lost 1 base, with 8 bases spanning the gap. The germline CDR1 and CDR2 sequences are SGDLS and YYNGEE. The CDR3 spans 14 residues.

Comments on this clonotype: At one end, the junction sequence differs from germline, possibly due to a read error. This chain uses TRBV27 with TRBJ2-1, with TRBD2 identical over 11 bases. This CDR3 is built from 15 residues. Germline CDR1 and CDR2: MNHEY and SMNVEV (reference sequence). CDR3 nucleotide sequence: TGTGCCAGCAGTATAGCGGGAGGGTCCTACAATGAGCAGCTCTTC. Its translation: CASSIAGGSYNEQLF.

To note about this clonotype: Possible read error: a much larger clone is one base away. The chain couples TRBV29-1 to TRBJ2-3; D perhaps matches TRBD2 (6 bases). The CDR3 contains 12 residues. Germline values: CDR1 SQVTM, CDR2 ANQGSEA. The CDR3 sequence is CSVGGGTGTQYF. The CDR3 coding sequence is TGCAGCGTTGGGGGAGGCACAGGTACGCAGTATTTT.

J is TRBJ2-1 and V is TRBV18; 9 bases map to TRBD2. Germline CDR1 is KGHSH and CDR2 is LQKENI. V was clipped by 1 base and J by 4 bases; unmatched bases: 5. CDR3 length: 16 amino acids. The CDR3 coding sequence is TGTGCCAGCTCACCACGGTCTAGCGGGACTTACAATGAGCAGTTCTTC. This codes for CASSPRSSGTYNEQFF.

This chain connects TRBV6-1 to TRBJ2-1; no firm D call. Trimming took off 5 bases at V and 10 bases at J, with 12 bases between the two ends. This CDR3 has 12 amino acids. Germline loops: CDR1 MNHNS, CDR2 SASEGT. The CDR3 sequence is CASSWLGQEQFF. The CDR3, as DNA: TGTGCCAGCAGTTGGCTAGGGCAGGAGCAGTTCTTC.

This clonotype was seen repeatedly, ten times or more. The V and J genes are TRBV12-3 or TRBV12-4 and TRBJ2-1; TRBD2 aligns across 8 bases. The length of the CDR3 is 14 residues. The V segment lost 11 bases and the J segment 1 base; nucleotides outside the gene matches: 7. The CDR3: CASKRESSYNEQFF. The CDR3 DNA reads TGTGCCTCCAAGCGGGAGTCGTCCTACAATGAGCAGTTCTTC.

The rearrangement joins TRBV4-1 to TRBJ2-1; 7 bases fit TRBD2. Germline CDR1 is MGHRA and CDR2 is YSYEKL. Trimming removed 4 bases from V and 5 bases from J; junction bases left unmatched: 5. This CDR3 comprises 14 residues. The CDR3 DNA sequence: TGCGCCAGCAGCCTTACACTAGCGAACAATGAGCAGTTCTTC. Amino acid sequence: CASSLTLANNEQFF.